This T cell receptor (beta chain) came from a study of Graves' ophthalmopathy and Graves' hyperthyroidism listed by TCRdb under 2018. Looking at the study overall: Hyperthyroidism was defined as stable when no progression to ophthalmopathy occurred within 18 months of follow-up. To tell Graves' ophthalmopathy apart from Graves' hyperthyroidism, and to predict which patients would progress to ophthalmopathy, the study relied on TCR beta repertoire signatures. Following sampling, methimazole starting at 30 mg daily was administered to hyperthyroidism patients, and high-dose intravenous methylprednisolone was administered to ophthalmopathy patients. In total, around 140 blood samples were TCR-sequenced: 43 ophthalmopathy, roughly 77 hyperthyroidism and some 17 hyperthyroidism-to-ophthalmopathy patients. To explore V-J signatures that separate ophthalmopathy from hyperthyroidism, a discovery set of 95 to 100 patients was enrolled, consisting of approximately 45 with ophthalmopathy and around 60 with stable hyperthyroidism. An independent validation cohort comprised 18 hyperthyroidism patients and 15 to 17 patients who later progressed from hyperthyroidism to ophthalmopathy. In roughly 6 hyperthyroidism patients, the T-cell repertoire of thyroid tissue was compared with the T-cell repertoire of blood. Overall study outcomes, separate from this receptor: Sample size was not statistically predetermined, and group allocation was not concealed from the investigators. In validation, the model predicted ophthalmopathy progression with more than 70% sensitivity and about 77% specificity; eleven to twelve predicted patients were CT-confirmed with GO in a median of approximately 6.2 months. The 13-signature model separated ophthalmopathy from stable hyperthyroidism with approximately 90% sensitivity and about 81% specificity in cross-validation, and 80%/75% in the test set. Most expanded thyroid clonotypes with frequency above 0.001 were also detected in blood, suggesting blood repertoires may reflect the thyroid immune response.

Patients with hyperthyroidism were aged 18 to 65 years, had been newly diagnosed, and had a disease duration of less than 2 months. Anyone with other autoimmune diseases, uncontrolled infections, pregnancy or lactation was excluded from the study. Diagnosis was based on clinical symptoms, serum thyroxine, TRAb, thyroid ultrasound and orbital computed tomography. Total RNA was extracted with Trizol reagent and quality-checked on an Agilent 2100 Bioanalyzer. This clonotype was seen a few times. Its specific antigen is unknown. There are no base qualities to consult, and no much larger clone falls within one base. For repertoire sequencing, TCR beta CDR3 regions were amplified from RNA transcripts. A first-round RT-PCR used HTBI primers with the Qiagen OneStep RT-PCR kit, followed by a second-round multiplex PCR, size selection and purification. The libraries underwent paired-end sequencing with 100 bp reads on an Illumina HiSeq2000. From the authors' description of their analysis: SOAPnuke was used to process the reads, throwing out any read that had adapters, had uncalled bases, had a mean Phred below 15, or lacked an exact constant-primer or identifier match. COPE v1.2.5 was used to merge high-quality paired reads. Clonotypes were defined as unique nucleotide sequences and were aligned to IMGT TRB V, D and J references using MiTCR v1.1. Analysis was restricted to V-J combinations with a frequency above 0.0001, which covered over 98% of repertoires. For each V-J combination, a TCR clonal expansion and chaos score was defined as F50 clonal expansion divided by the chaos observed in the TCRdist matrix. Welch's t-statistics and random forest were used to reduce features to more than ten V-J combinations, which were fed into a naive Bayes classifier. The Morisita-Horn index was used to measure how similar the thyroid and blood repertoires were. TCRdb passed the public sequencing reads through fastp at Q25 and MiXCR, retaining productive beta sequences. Every entry covers one CDR3 protein and lists the most common genes and DNA from its rows. These V and J calls derive from TCRdb rather than the authors' analysis. This sample is represented by over a million distinct CDR3 sequences; 35% to 40% of them were singletons. 11% of the sample rests with the top ten.

Sequencing was performed on peripheral blood or thyroid tissue (not recorded which). The origin of this receptor is an adult man with Graves' hyperthyroidism.

The sequence in DNA is TGTGCCAGCAGCTCCCCGGGGTTAGGGGACGGCTACACCTTC. Its translation is CASSSPGLGDGYTF. The chain is encoded by TRBV28 joined to TRBJ1-2; a weak D assignment points to TRBD1 (5 bases agree). From cysteine to phenylalanine, the CDR3 is 14 amino acids long. CDR3 DNA is the only sequence kept; it has 42 bases, read in frame from the first base. A distance of 19 bases separates the germline ends of V and J, which lose 6 bases and 8 bases respectively. From a lookup of the germline V gene, CDR1 and CDR2 are MDHEN and SYDVKM.